Listed here are 21 T cell receptor beta chains from one sample, sequenced in a study of HIV-infected children after antiretroviral therapy interruption. Treatment of the sample: PENTA 11 planned treatment interruption arm or continuous ART arm. Unique molecular identifiers were included in an RNA-based 3' RACE TCR library. In TCRdb, the 3' RACE reads were re-called with MiXCR into one record per CDR3 protein. The sample records 70,000 to 90,000 distinct CDR3 sequences, approximately 6.9% being singletons. The sequences come from CD45RA+ CD4+ T cells from PBMCs, pooled from several time points, collected from a donor given antiretroviral therapy, either interrupted or continuous. Subset described: naive CD4+ CD45RA+ CD45RO- T cells. These receptors were taken from a pool of human donors with HIV.

With regard to this clonotype: Just one base apart from a much larger clone, this may be a read error. V usage is TRBV3-1 and J usage is TRBJ1-2, with D possibly being TRBD1 (5 bases). This CDR3 has 15 amino acids. Germline CDR1 and CDR2: LGHDT and YNNKEL (reference sequence). V lost 0 bases and J 8 bases, leaving 16 bases between the germline ends. CDR3 in DNA: TGTGCCAGCAGCCAAGACCAGGGTTCCCTCCGCGGCTACACCTTC. As protein: CASSQDQGSLRGYTF. Supplemented by reference TRBV3-1 and TRBJ1-2, the full variable domain reads DTAVSQTPKYLVTQMGNDKSIKCEQNLGHDTMYWYKQDSKKFLKIMFSYNNKELIINETVPNRFSPKSPDKAHLNLHINSLELGDSAVYFCASSQDQGSLRGYTFGSGTRLTVV.

The V call is TRBV10-3, the J call TRBJ2-3; the match to TRBD2 covers 9 bases. This CDR3 spans 18 amino acids. CDR1 ENHRY and CDR2 SYGVKD come from the germline V gene. Trimming took 10 bases from V and 0 from J; bases not matched to a gene: 17. The CDR3 DNA sequence: TGTGCCAGCAGCTTAGTGTCTAGCGGGGTGACTAGCACAGATACGCAGTATTTT. Protein sequence: CASSLVSSGVTSTDTQYF.

In the case of this clonotype: A much larger clone lies one base from this, so it may be a read error. CDR3 residues: CASRLQEGGSPLHF. In DNA form, the CDR3 reads TGTGCCAGCAGGTTACAGGAAGGGGGTTCACCCCTCCACTTT. J is TRBJ1-6 and V is TRBV12-3 or TRBV12-4, with D maybe TRBD1 (6 bases). The CDR3 covers 14 residues. V was trimmed by 6 bases and J by 9 bases, leaving 15 bases between them.

This clonotype was picked up a small number of times. The chain uses TRBV5-1 and TRBJ1-1; no clear D gene. The V gene lost 4 bases and the J gene lost 0 bases, with 28 bases spanning the gap. The germline CDR1 and CDR2 sequences are SGHRS and YFSETQ. The CDR3 extends over 20 amino acids. CDR3 in DNA: TGCGCCAGCAGCCAAGGGAGCCCATCTCAATGGGTTCATTTGAACACTGAAGCTTTCTTT. This encodes CASSQGSPSQWVHLNTEAFF. Based on the CDR3 plus reference TRBV5-1 and TRBJ1-1, the full variable domain is KAGVTQTPRYLIKTRGQQVTLSCSPISGHRSVSWYQQTPGQGLQFLFEYFSETQRNKGNFPGRFSGRQFSNSRSEMNVSTLELGDSALYLCASSQGSPSQWVHLNTEAFFGQGTRLTVV.

This clonotype has at least ten counts. This chain links TRBV6-1 with TRBJ1-5; TRBD1 might be the D (6 bases). CDR1 is MNHNS and CDR2 is SASEGT in the germline V gene. Trimming stripped 3 bases from V and 3 bases from J, with 18 bases between. The CDR3 is made up of 17 amino acids. CDR3 in DNA: TGTGCCAGCAGTGATCCAGGAGGGACAAACTTCAATCAGCCCCAGCATTTT. Translating gives CASSDPGGTNFNQPQHF.

At least ten counts were recorded for this clonotype. The chain links TRBV11-3 to TRBJ2-3, with 14 nucleotides matching TRBD2. The V segment lost 5 bases and the J segment 7 bases; nucleotides outside the gene matches: 8. From germline, CDR1 is SGHNT and CDR2 YENEEA. The CDR3 length is 16 residues. The CDR3 spells CASSVRLAGGPNTQYF. DNA for the CDR3: TGTGCCAGCAGCGTACGACTAGCGGGGGGGCCGAATACGCAGTATTTT.

Points on this clonotype: This may stem from a read error, because a much larger clone lies one nucleotide away. The rearrangement joins TRBV6-5 to TRBJ1-3, with a possible D match to TRBD1 (6 bases). Germline V lookup: CDR1 MNHEY, CDR2 SVGAGI. The CDR3 extends over 14 amino acids. The CDR3 sequence is CASRDRFSGNAIYF. DNA of the CDR3: TGTGCCAGCAGAGACAGGTTCTCTGGAAACGCCATATATTTT.

This clonotype was seen ten or more times. The chain couples TRBV5-6 to TRBJ1-1, with a weak D call TRBD1 (5 bases). CDR1 and CDR2 from the germline V gene are SGHDT and YYEEEE. CDR3 length: 14 residues. Trimming stripped 3 bases from V and 6 bases from J, with 15 bases between. This CDR3 is CASSSRVIVPEAFF. DNA for the CDR3: TGTGCCAGCAGCTCCAGGGTTATTGTCCCTGAAGCTTTCTTT. The variable domain in full, with the rest retrieved from reference TRBV5-6 and TRBJ1-1, is DAGVTQSPTHLIKTRGQQVTLRCSPKSGHDTVSWYQQALGQGPQFIFQYYEEEERQRGNFPDRFSGHQFPNYSSELNVNALLLGDSALYLCASSSRVIVPEAFFGQGTRLTVV.

The sample holds a few counts of this clonotype. One junction end disagrees with the germline gene, perhaps due to a read error. The chain recombines TRBV29-1 with TRBJ1-3; 7 bases line up with TRBD1. The germline V gene encodes CDR1 SQVTM and CDR2 ANQGSEA. The length of the CDR3 is 13 residues. CDR3 coding DNA: TGCAGCGTCGAAGGGACAGTAGGAAACACCATATATTTT. Translation: CSVEGTVGNTIYF. The full variable domain, with the rest looked up from reference TRBV29-1 and TRBJ1-3, is SAVISQKPSRDICQRGTSLTIQCQVDSQVTMMFWYRQQPGQSLTLIATANQGSEATYESGFVIDKFPISRPNLTFSTLTVSNMSPEDSSIYLCSVEGTVGNTIYFGEGSWLTVV.

This clonotype was counted many times. V gene TRBV3-1 combines with J gene TRBJ2-7; perhaps TRBD2 as D (6 bases). This CDR3 comprises 12 residues. Germline lookup yields CDR1 LGHDT and CDR2 YNNKEL (reference sequence). The germline V and J ends were trimmed by 3 bases and 9 bases, with 12 bases remaining between them. The CDR3 DNA sequence: TGTGCCAGCAGCCAGCGATGGGACTTGCAGTACTTC. It encodes CASSQRWDLQYF.

The rearrangement joins TRBV19 to TRBJ1-2; D not resolved. Germline V gives CDR1 LNHDA, CDR2 SQIVND (reference sequence). Trimming pared 4 bases from V and 7 bases from J, leaving 13 bases between. This CDR3 has 13 amino acids. The CDR3 DNA reads TGTGCCAGTAGTAGCCTGATCGTCCCTGGCTACACCTTC. This sequence encodes CASSSLIVPGYTF. Full variable domain (rest looked up from reference TRBV19 and TRBJ1-2): DGGITQSPKYLFRKEGQNVTLSCEQNLNHDAMYWYRQDPGQGLRLIYYSQIVNDFQKGDIAEGYSVSREKKESFPLTVTSAQKNPTAFYLCASSSLIVPGYTFGSGTRLTVV.

This clonotype was picked up a small number of times. This chain joins TRBV29-1 and TRBJ2-1, with 8 bases that match TRBD2. This CDR3 contains 14 residues. Per the germline V gene, CDR1 is SQVTM and CDR2 is ANQGSEA. The V and J ends lost 7 bases and 2 bases, in that order; junction bases with no gene match: 7. CDR3 residues: CSAQTSGPYNEQFF. The CDR3 DNA follows: TGCAGCGCCCAAACTAGCGGCCCCTACAATGAGCAGTTCTTC.

The sample holds many counts of this clonotype. The chain is built from TRBV24-1 and TRBJ1-2, with 11 bases lining up with TRBD1. Per the germline V gene, CDR1 is KGHDR and CDR2 is SFDVKD. The CDR3 loop spans 14 amino acids. V shed 3 bases, J shed 8 bases, and the junction held 4 bases outside the gene matches. CDR3 nucleotide sequence: TGTGCCACCAGTGATCCGGGACAGGGGGGAGGCTACACCTTC. It encodes CATSDPGQGGGYTF.

The chain uses TRBV3-1 and TRBJ2-7, with TRBD2 matching 9 bases. This CDR3 region has 18 residues. From germline, CDR1 is LGHDT and CDR2 YNNKEL (reference sequence). Germline trimming cut 3 bases from V and 5 bases from J; bases unmatched to any gene: 17. This chain's CDR3 is CASSQEGGIAGVSNEQYF. The CDR3 region has the DNA TGTGCCAGCAGCCAGGAAGGGGGGATAGCGGGAGTGAGTAACGAGCAGTACTTC.

The chain uses TRBV5-1 and TRBJ2-7; no clear D gene. This CDR3 comprises 14 residues. CDR1 SGHRS and CDR2 YFSETQ come from the germline V gene. V lost 0 bases to trimming and J lost 2 bases, with 9 bases between them. The CDR3 here is CASSLVGGTYEQYF. The CDR3, as DNA: TGCGCCAGCAGCTTGGTAGGCGGCACCTACGAGCAGTACTTC.

Ten or more counts support this clonotype. J is TRBJ2-1 and V is TRBV19; the D gene is possibly TRBD1 (6 bases). This CDR3 spans 12 amino acids. V lost 6 bases and J 12 bases, leaving 15 bases between the germline ends. Germline loops: CDR1 LNHDA, CDR2 SQIVND (reference sequence). The DNA for the CDR3 is TGTGCCAGTAGGCAACAGGGCCGGGGGCAGTTCTTC. Protein: CASRQQGRGQFF.

There are many counts of this clonotype. The chain couples TRBV5-1 to TRBJ2-7; 8 bases are a match to TRBD1. This CDR3 spans 14 amino acids. Germline V CDR1 and CDR2: SGHRS, YFSETQ. The ends lost 2 bases at V and 3 bases at J; junction bases unmatched: 4. This CDR3 is CASSLTGGIYEQYF. The CDR3 bases are TGCGCCAGCAGCTTAACAGGGGGTATCTACGAGCAGTACTTC.

The chain joins TRBV27 to TRBJ1-5, with D possibly matching TRBD1 (6 bases). CDR1 is MNHEY, CDR2 SMNVEV, per germline (reference sequence). The V end lost 6 bases, the J end lost 1 base, and 13 bases lay between the germline ends. This CDR3 spans 15 amino acids. In nucleotides, the CDR3 is TGTGCCAGCAGGGGACTCGGGACAAGCAATCAGCCCCAGCATTTT. Translation: CASRGLGTSNQPQHF.

This clonotype was seen a handful of times. The V call is TRBV19, the J call TRBJ1-1; the D gene is possibly TRBD1 (5 bases). Germline V lookup: CDR1 LNHDA, CDR2 SQIVND (reference sequence). The ends were cut back, 3 bases at V and 3 bases at J, with 14 bases in the middle. The CDR3 is made up of 15 amino acids. Here the CDR3 reads CASSIQTVRDTEAFF. The CDR3 DNA reads TGTGCCAGTAGTATTCAGACAGTCAGGGACACTGAAGCTTTCTTT.

This clonotype was seen ten or more times. The chain uses TRBV19 and TRBJ2-3, with TRBD2 matching 8 bases. Trimming removed 3 bases from V and 4 bases from J; junction bases left unmatched: 12. CDR1 and CDR2 from the germline V gene are LNHDA and SQIVND (reference sequence). This CDR3 comprises 17 residues. This CDR3 is CASSMAISGSAPDTQYF. As DNA, the CDR3 is TGTGCCAGTAGTATGGCCATCAGCGGGAGCGCTCCAGATACGCAGTATTTT.

At least ten counts were recorded for this clonotype. This chain links TRBV5-1 with TRBJ2-5; D might be TRBD1 or TRBD2, each matching 5 bases. Trimming removed 7 bases from V and 4 bases from J, with 17 bases in between. CDR3 length: 14 amino acids. Germline V gene data show CDR1 as SGHRS and CDR2 as YFSETQ. CDR3 loop: CASDSGGLGETQYF. Here the CDR3 DNA reads TGCGCCAGCGATTCTGGGGGTTTAGGAGAGACCCAGTACTTC.